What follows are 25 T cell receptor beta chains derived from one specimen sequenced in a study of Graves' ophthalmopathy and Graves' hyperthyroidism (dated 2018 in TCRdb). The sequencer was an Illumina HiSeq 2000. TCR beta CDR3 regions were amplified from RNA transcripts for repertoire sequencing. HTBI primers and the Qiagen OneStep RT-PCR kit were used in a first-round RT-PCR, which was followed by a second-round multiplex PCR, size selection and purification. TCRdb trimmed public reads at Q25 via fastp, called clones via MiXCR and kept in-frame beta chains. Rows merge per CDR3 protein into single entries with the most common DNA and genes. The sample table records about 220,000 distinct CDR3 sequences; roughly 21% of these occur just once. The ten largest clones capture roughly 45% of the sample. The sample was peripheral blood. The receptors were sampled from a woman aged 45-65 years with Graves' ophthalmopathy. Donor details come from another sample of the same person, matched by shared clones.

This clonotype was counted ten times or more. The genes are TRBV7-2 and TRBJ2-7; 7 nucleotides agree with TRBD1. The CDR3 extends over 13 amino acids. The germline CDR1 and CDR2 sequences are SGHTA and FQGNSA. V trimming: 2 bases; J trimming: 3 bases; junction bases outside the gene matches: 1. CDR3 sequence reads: CASSLRQGYEQYF. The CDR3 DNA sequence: TGTGCCAGCAGCTTAAGACAGGGCTACGAGCAGTACTTC.

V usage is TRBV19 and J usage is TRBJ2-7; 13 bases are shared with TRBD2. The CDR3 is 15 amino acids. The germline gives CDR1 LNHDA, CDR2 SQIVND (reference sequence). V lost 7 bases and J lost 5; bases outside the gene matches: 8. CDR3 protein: CASTRTSGSVDEQYF. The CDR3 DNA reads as TGTGCCAGTACCCGGACTAGCGGGAGCGTAGACGAGCAGTACTTC.

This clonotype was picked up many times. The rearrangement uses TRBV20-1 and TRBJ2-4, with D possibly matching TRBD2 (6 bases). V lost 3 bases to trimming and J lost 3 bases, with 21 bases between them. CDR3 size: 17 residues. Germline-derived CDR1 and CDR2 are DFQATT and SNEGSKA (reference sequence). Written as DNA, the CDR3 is TGCAGTGCTAGTCCCGGGAGAAGGGGTTGGGGCAAAAACATTCAGTACTTC. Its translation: CSASPGRRGWGKNIQYF.

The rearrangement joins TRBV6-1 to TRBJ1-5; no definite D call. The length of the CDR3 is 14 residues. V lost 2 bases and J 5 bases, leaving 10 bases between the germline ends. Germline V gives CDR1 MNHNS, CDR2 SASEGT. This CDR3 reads CASSERAPHQPQHF. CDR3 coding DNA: TGTGCCAGCAGTGAACGGGCGCCCCATCAGCCCCAGCATTTT.

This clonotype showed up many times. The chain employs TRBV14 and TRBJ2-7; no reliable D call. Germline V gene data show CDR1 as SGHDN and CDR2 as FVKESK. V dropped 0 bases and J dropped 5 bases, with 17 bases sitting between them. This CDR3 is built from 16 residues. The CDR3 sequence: CASSQEWALRIHEQYF. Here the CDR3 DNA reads TGTGCCAGCAGCCAAGAGTGGGCCCTAAGGATCCACGAGCAGTACTTC.

The CDR3 spells CSARSGAIDTQYF. CDR3 nucleotide sequence: TGCAGTGCTAGGTCGGGGGCGATAGATACCCAGTACTTC. The chain couples TRBV20-1 to TRBJ2-5; the D gene could be TRBD1 or TRBD2 (6 bases each). Germline loops: CDR1 DFQATT, CDR2 SNEGSKA (reference sequence). V lost 3 bases and J 8 bases, leaving 16 bases between the germline ends. The length of the CDR3 is 13 residues.

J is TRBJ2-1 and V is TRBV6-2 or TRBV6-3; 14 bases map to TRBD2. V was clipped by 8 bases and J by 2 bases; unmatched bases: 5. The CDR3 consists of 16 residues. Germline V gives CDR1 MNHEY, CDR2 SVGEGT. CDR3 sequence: CASRGLAGGPYNEQFF. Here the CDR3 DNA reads TGTGCCAGCCGTGGACTAGCGGGAGGCCCCTACAATGAGCAGTTCTTC.

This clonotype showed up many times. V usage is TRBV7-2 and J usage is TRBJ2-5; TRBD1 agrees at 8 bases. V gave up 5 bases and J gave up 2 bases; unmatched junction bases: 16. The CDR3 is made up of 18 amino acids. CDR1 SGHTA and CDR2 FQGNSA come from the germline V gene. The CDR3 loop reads CASSRDRPLTTPQETQYF. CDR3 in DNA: TGTGCCAGCAGCCGGGACAGGCCATTGACGACCCCGCAAGAGACCCAGTACTTC.

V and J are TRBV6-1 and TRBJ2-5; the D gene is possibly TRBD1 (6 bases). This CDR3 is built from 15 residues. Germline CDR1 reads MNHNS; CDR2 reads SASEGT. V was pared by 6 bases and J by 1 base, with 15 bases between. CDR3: CASRSDRISQETQYF. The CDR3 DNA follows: TGTGCCAGCAGATCCGACAGGATCTCCCAAGAGACCCAGTACTTC.

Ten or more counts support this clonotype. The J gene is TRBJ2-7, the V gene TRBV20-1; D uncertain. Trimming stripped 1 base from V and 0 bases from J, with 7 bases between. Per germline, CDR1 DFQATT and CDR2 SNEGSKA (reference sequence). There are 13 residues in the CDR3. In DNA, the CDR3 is TGCAGTGCTAGAGCGAGTAGCTCCTACGAGCAGTACTTC. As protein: CSARASSSYEQYF.

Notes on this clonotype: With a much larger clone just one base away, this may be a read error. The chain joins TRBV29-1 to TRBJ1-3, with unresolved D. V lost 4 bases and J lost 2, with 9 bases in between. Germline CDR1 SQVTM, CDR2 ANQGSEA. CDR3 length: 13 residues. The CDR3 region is CSVAALAGNTIYF. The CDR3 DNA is TGCAGCGTTGCAGCTCTCGCTGGAAACACCATATATTTT.

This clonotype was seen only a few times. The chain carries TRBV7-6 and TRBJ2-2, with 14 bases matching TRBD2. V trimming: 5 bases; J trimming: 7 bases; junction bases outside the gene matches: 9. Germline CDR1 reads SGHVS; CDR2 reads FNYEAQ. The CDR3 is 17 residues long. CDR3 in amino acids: CASSLGTSGSSVGELFF. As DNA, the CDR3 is TGTGCCAGCAGCCTCGGGACTAGCGGGAGTTCTGTCGGGGAGCTGTTTTTT.

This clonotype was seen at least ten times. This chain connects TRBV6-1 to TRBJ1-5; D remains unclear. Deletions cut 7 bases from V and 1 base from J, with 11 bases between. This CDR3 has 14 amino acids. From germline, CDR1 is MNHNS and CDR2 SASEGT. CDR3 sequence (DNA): TGTGCCAGCATGATAGGCGTGAGCAATCAGCCCCAGCATTTT. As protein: CASMIGVSNQPQHF.

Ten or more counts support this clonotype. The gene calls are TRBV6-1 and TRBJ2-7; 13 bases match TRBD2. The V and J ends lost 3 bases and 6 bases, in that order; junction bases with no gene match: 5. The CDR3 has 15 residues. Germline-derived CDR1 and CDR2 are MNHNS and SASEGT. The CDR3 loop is CASSERTSGSPEQYF. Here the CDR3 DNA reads TGTGCCAGCAGTGAGCGGACTAGCGGGAGTCCCGAGCAGTACTTC.

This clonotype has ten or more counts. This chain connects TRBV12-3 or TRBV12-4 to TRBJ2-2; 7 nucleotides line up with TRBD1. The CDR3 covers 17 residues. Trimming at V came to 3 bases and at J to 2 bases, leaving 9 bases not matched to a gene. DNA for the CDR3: TGTGCCAGCAGTTTGGCCTCCGGGACAGTAAACACCGGGGAGCTGTTTTTT. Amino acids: CASSLASGTVNTGELFF.

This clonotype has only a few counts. The CDR3 nucleotides are TGTGCCAGCTCACCACAATTAGTAGCCCAGCGGGAGGGACAAGAGACCCAGTACTTC. Its translation is CASSPQLVAQREGQETQYF. The chain combines TRBV18 with TRBJ2-5, with 10 bases identical to TRBD2. CDR3 length equals 19 residues. V trimming: 1 base; J trimming: 2 bases; junction bases outside the gene matches: 13. CDR1 and CDR2 (germline): KGHSH, LQKENI.

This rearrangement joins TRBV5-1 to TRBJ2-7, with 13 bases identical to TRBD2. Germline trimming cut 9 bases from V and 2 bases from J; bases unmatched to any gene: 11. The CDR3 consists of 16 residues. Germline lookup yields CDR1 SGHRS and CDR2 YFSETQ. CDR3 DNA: TGCGCCATCTCCCGTGGCGGGACTAGCGGGACCTACGAGCAGTACTTC. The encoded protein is CAISRGGTSGTYEQYF.

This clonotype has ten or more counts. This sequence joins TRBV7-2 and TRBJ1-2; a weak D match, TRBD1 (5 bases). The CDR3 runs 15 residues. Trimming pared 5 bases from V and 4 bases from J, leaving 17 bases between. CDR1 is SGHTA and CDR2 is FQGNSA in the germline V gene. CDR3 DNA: TGTGCCAGCAGCCCACCCGGGGTAGGGACCTATGGCTACACCTTC. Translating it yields CASSPPGVGTYGYTF.

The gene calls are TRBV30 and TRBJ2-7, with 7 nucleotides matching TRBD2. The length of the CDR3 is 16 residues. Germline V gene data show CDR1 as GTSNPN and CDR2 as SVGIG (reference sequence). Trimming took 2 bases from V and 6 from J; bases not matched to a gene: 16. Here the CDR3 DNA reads TGTGCCTGGAGTTTACCCGGCGGGGGACGCCTCTCCGAGCAGTACTTC. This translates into CAWSLPGGGRLSEQYF.

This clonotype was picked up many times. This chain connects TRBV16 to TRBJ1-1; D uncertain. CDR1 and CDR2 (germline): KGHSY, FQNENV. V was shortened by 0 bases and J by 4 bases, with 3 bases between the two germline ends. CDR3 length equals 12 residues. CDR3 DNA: TGTGCCAGCAGCCAATCGTTCACTGAAGCTTTCTTT. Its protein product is CASSQSFTEAFF.

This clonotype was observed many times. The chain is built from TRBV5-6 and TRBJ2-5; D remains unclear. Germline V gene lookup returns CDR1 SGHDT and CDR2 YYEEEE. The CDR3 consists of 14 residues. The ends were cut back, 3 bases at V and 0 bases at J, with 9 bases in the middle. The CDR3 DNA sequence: TGTGCCAGCAGCTCCACCGGTTACCAAGAGACCCAGTACTTC. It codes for CASSSTGYQETQYF.

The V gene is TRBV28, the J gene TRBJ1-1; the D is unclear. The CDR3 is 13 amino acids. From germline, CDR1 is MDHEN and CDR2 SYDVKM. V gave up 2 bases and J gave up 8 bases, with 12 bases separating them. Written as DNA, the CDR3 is TGTGCCAGCAGTTTAATCGTCAGTAACGAAGCTTTCTTT. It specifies CASSLIVSNEAFF.

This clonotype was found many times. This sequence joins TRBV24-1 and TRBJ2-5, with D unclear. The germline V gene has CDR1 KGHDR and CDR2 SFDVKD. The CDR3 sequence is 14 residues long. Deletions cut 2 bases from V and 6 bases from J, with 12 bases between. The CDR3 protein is CATSDSGPPQTQYF. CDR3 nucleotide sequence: TGTGCCACCAGTGATTCCGGGCCACCCCAGACCCAGTACTTC.

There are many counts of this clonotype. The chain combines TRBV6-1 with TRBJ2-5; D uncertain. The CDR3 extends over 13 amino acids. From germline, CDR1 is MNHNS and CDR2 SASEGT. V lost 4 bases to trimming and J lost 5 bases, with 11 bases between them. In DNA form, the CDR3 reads TGTGCCAGCAGTGCTCGACTGAGGGAGACCCAGTACTTC. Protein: CASSARLRETQYF.

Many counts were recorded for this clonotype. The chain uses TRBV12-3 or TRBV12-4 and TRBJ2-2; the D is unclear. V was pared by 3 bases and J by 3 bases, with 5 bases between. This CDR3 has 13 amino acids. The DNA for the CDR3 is TGTGCCAGCAGTTTGTGGGACACCGGGGAGCTGTTTTTT. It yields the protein CASSLWDTGELFF.